The 16 T cell receptor beta chains below come from one sample, sequenced in a study of T cells in Graves' hyperthyroidism and ophthalmopathy. TCR beta CDR3 regions were amplified from RNA. An initial round of RT-PCR targeting the TCR CDR3 relied on the HTBI primer set. In TCRdb, the multiplex PCR reads were re-called with MiXCR into one record per CDR3 protein. The table shows approximately 710,000 distinct CDR3 sequences, with roughly 17% occurring only once. The sample taken for sequencing was blood. The receptors were gathered from a man between 45 and 60 years old with Graves' hyperthyroidism.

This clonotype was observed many times. V gene TRBV28 combines with J gene TRBJ1-1, with no clear D. V was shortened by 3 bases and J by 4 bases, with 9 bases between the two germline ends. Germline V gene lookup returns CDR1 MDHEN and CDR2 SYDVKM. The CDR3 length is 13 residues. The CDR3 DNA sequence: TGTGCCAGCAGTTTCGACATGGGCACTGAAGCTTTCTTT. It yields the protein CASSFDMGTEAFF.

This clonotype was seen at least ten times. CDR3: CSVYSGGGSDEQFF. In DNA, the CDR3 is TGCAGCGTTTACTCGGGTGGCGGGAGCGATGAGCAGTTCTTC. The chain joins TRBV29-1 to TRBJ2-1, with TRBD2 matching over 7 bases. The CDR3 is made up of 14 amino acids. Unmatched junction bases numbered 12, after V lost 5 bases and J lost 8 bases. The germline V gene has CDR1 SQVTM and CDR2 ANQGSEA.

This chain uses TRBV28 with TRBJ1-2; D gene unclear. The V end lost 5 bases, the J end lost 7 bases, and 17 bases lay between the germline ends. Germline lookup yields CDR1 MDHEN and CDR2 SYDVKM. The CDR3 loop spans 14 amino acids. DNA for the CDR3: TGTGCCAGCAGTCCGCGGACCATCCGGGGTGGCTACACCTTC. This sequence encodes CASSPRTIRGGYTF.

This clonotype was seen at least ten times. The chain joins TRBV28 to TRBJ2-5; a possible D gene is TRBD1 (6 bases). V was trimmed by 8 bases and J by 6 bases, leaving 13 bases between them. Germline V gives CDR1 MDHEN, CDR2 SYDVKM. The CDR3 totals 12 residues. The CDR3 spells CASAQGPKTQYF. CDR3 sequence (DNA): TGTGCCAGCGCCCAGGGGCCGAAGACCCAGTACTTC. Together with reference TRBV28 and TRBJ2-5, the CDR3 gives the full variable domain: DVKVTQSSRYLVKRTGEKVFLECVQDMDHENMFWYRQDPGLGLRLIYFSYDVKMKEKGDIPEGYSVSREKKERFSLILESASTNQTSMYLCASAQGPKTQYFGPGTRLLVL.

This clonotype was found many times. The chain carries TRBV10-1 and TRBJ2-3; 12 positions agree with TRBD2. The V and J ends lost 0 bases and 3 bases, in that order; junction bases with no gene match: 7. The CDR3 extends over 18 amino acids. The germline gives CDR1 WNHNN, CDR2 SYGVQD (reference sequence). CDR3 sequence: CASSESMLAGGPTDTQYF. CDR3 sequence (DNA): TGCGCCAGCAGTGAGTCGATGCTAGCGGGAGGGCCTACAGATACGCAGTATTTT.

This clonotype came up many times. The chain joins TRBV2 to TRBJ2-1; no clear D gene. Trimming left V 10 bases short and J 4 bases short, with 17 bases between. The germline V gene has CDR1 SNHLY and CDR2 FYNNEI. The CDR3 runs to 14 residues. The CDR3 reads CATGMLAAYNEQFF. DNA of the CDR3: TGTGCCACCGGTATGTTGGCCGCATACAATGAGCAGTTCTTC.

The gene calls are TRBV29-1 and TRBJ2-1; D remains unclear. V gave up 0 bases and J gave up 7 bases, with 13 bases separating them. Germline lookup yields CDR1 SQVTM and CDR2 ANQGSEA. The CDR3 spans 14 residues. As DNA, the CDR3 is TGCAGCGTTGAAGATCCGAGTAGTCTTAATGAGCAGTTCTTC. Protein sequence: CSVEDPSSLNEQFF.

At least ten counts were recorded for this clonotype. The chain couples TRBV6-5 to TRBJ2-7; D unclear. Per the germline V gene, CDR1 is MNHEY and CDR2 is SVGAGI. Trimming removed 2 bases from V and 2 bases from J, with 7 bases in between. The CDR3 contains 13 residues. The chain's CDR3 is CASSYKETYEQYF. For the CDR3, the DNA is TGTGCCAGCAGTTACAAGGAAACCTACGAGCAGTACTTC.

This clonotype occurred many times. V is TRBV11-2 and J is TRBJ2-1; D may be TRBD2 (5 bases). V was cut by 2 bases and J by 4 bases, with 12 bases left in between. Germline CDR1 is SGHAT and CDR2 is FQNNGV. CDR3 length equals 15 residues. CDR3 amino acids: CASSLIIRGYNEQFF. In nucleotides, the CDR3 is TGTGCCAGCAGCTTAATCATCCGGGGTTACAATGAGCAGTTCTTC.

The chain combines TRBV19 with TRBJ1-1; 7 positions match TRBD1. The CDR3 spans 15 residues. Germline CDR1 is LNHDA and CDR2 is SQIVND (reference sequence). J gave up 4 bases and V 8 bases, and 13 bases lay outside the gene matches. CDR3 sequence (DNA): TGTGCCAGTGGTAAAGTACAGGGGCGGAGCACTGAAGCTTTCTTT. This sequence encodes CASGKVQGRSTEAFF.

This clonotype occurred a few times. The chain has TRBV2 and TRBJ2-7; perhaps TRBD1 as D (5 bases). V lost 6 bases and J lost 5, with 17 bases in between. CDR3 size: 14 residues. The V gene's germline CDR1 is SNHLY and CDR2 FYNNEI. Written as DNA, the CDR3 is TGTGCCAGCAGCGACAGTAGAAACGTCGACGAGCAGTACTTC. Residues: CASSDSRNVDEQYF.

This clonotype was detected only a few times. The genes are TRBV28 and TRBJ2-1, with 9 bases identical to TRBD1. Trimming cost V 5 bases and J 6 bases; bases outside gene matches: 8. CDR1 MDHEN and CDR2 SYDVKM come from the germline V gene. CDR3 length: 15 amino acids. The CDR3 is CASSPVHRGPNEQFF. DNA of the CDR3: TGTGCCAGCAGTCCAGTACACAGGGGGCCCAATGAGCAGTTCTTC. The full variable domain, completed using reference TRBV28 and TRBJ2-1, is DVKVTQSSRYLVKRTGEKVFLECVQDMDHENMFWYRQDPGLGLRLIYFSYDVKMKEKGDIPEGYSVSREKKERFSLILESASTNQTSMYLCASSPVHRGPNEQFFGPGTRLTVL.

CDR3 coding DNA: TGTGCCAGCAGCCCTCCAGCGGGGAGGAAGAGCTACACCTTC. Encoded protein: CASSPPAGRKSYTF. The chain recombines TRBV9 with TRBJ1-2; D call uncertain. The CDR3 is 14 amino acids. From germline, CDR1 is SGDLS and CDR2 YYNGEE. V was cut by 4 bases and J by 9 bases, with 19 bases left in between.

This clonotype appeared a few times. This chain joins TRBV18 and TRBJ2-1, with a weak D call TRBD2 (5 bases). Germline values: CDR1 KGHSH, CDR2 LQKENI. V lost 3 bases, J lost 4 bases, and 13 bases lay in between. This CDR3 has 15 amino acids. DNA for the CDR3: TGTGCCAGCTCACCGTCACTAACGGGGTACAATGAGCAGTTCTTC. It codes for CASSPSLTGYNEQFF.

The chain recombines TRBV20-1 with TRBJ1-2; 11 bases are shared with TRBD1. The junction had 4 bases not matched to a gene; V was cut back by 6 bases and J by 7 bases. The length of the CDR3 is 12 residues. Germline values: CDR1 DFQATT, CDR2 SNEGSKA (reference sequence). The CDR3 DNA is TGCAGTGCGGACAGGGGGCGTAGTGGCTACACCTTC. It yields the protein CSADRGRSGYTF.

The chain recombines TRBV5-6 with TRBJ2-5; D gene uncertain. This CDR3 contains 14 residues. The V and J ends lost 4 bases and 1 base respectively, with 11 bases between them. Germline values: CDR1 SGHDT, CDR2 YYEEEE. DNA of the CDR3: TGTGCCAGCAGCCGGTCAGGCGTCCAAGAGACCCAGTACTTC. Translated: CASSRSGVQETQYF.